The TCR beta chain described here comes from a study of naive and memory T cell subsets. This sample's treatment: skin biopsy from PPD injection site in Mantoux-positive individual. An oligonucleotide containing a UMI was ligated to the 3' end of TCR cDNA. Skin biopsies came from PPD injection sites in Mantoux-positive individuals. There are 14 residues in the CDR3. V lost 7 bases, J lost 6 bases, and 9 bases stayed unmatched. The V gene's germline CDR1 is MNHEY and CDR2 SVGEGT. To note about this clonotype: Its antigen is not identified.

Findings and caveats of the study: More TCRs at tuberculin sites were read as hypersensitivity T cell infiltration. The RNA method is potentially sensitive to activation and differentiation changes.

Amplification of ligated cDNA took four PCR rounds with SP2 and nested alpha and beta constant primers. Alpha and beta constant region primers primed reverse transcription for blood and skin samples. From the UMI-ligation and nested PCR reads, TCRdb called clonotypes with MiXCR, one entry per CDR3 protein. This sample has around 35,000 distinct CDR3 sequences, with about 11% found just once. The sequence came from an adult in good health. The sequenced sample was skin, obtained from a tuberculin skin test site. The rearrangement uses TRBV6-2 or TRBV6-3 and TRBJ2-1; TRBD1 matches at 7 bases. The DNA for the CDR3 is TGTGCCAGCACCCCGACAGGGAAGGGCAATGAGCAGTTCTTC. This translates into CASTPTGKGNEQFF.